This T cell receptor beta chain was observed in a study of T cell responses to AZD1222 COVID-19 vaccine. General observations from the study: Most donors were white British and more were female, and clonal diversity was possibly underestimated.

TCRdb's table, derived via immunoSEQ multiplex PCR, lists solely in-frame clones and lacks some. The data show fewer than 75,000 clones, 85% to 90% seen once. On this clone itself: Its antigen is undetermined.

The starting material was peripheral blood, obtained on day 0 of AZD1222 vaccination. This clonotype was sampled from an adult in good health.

CDR3 residues: CASKLGGSNQPQHF. The CDR3 nucleotides are TGTGCCAGCAAATTGGGGGGGAGCAATCAGCCCCAGCATTTT. The V call is TRBV28, the J call TRBJ1-5, with a weak D call TRBD1 (5 bases). CDR1 MDHEN and CDR2 SYDVKM come from the germline V gene. Trimming removed 7 bases from V and 1 base from J, with 11 bases in between. This CDR3 is 14 amino acids long.